Following are 22 T cell receptor beta chains from one sample sequenced in a study of T cell responses to AZD1222 COVID-19 vaccine. Assay used: immunoSEQ multiplex PCR; TCRdb lists only in-frame clones, some missing. The sample records about 80,000 clones, approximately 89% being singletons. Sequencing was performed on peripheral blood, taken 28 days after the second AZD1222 dose. The receptors here all came from an adult who received the AZD1222 COVID-19 vaccine.

The sample holds one count of this clone. This chain connects TRBV27 to TRBJ2-3; tentative D call: TRBD2 (6 bases). Germline V gene data show CDR1 as MNHEY and CDR2 as SMNVEV (reference sequence). The CDR3 runs 13 residues. V shed 5 bases and J shed 2 bases, with 8 bases lying between them. CDR3 sequence (DNA): TGTGCCAGCAGTGGGGGGACCACAGATACGCAGTATTTT. Translation gives CASSGGTTDTQYF.

The chain couples TRBV27 to TRBJ1-1; 7 bases align to TRBD1. V trimming: 3 bases; J trimming: 6 bases; junction bases outside the gene matches: 4. CDR1 MNHEY and CDR2 SMNVEV come from the germline V gene (reference sequence). CDR3 length equals 13 residues. The CDR3 DNA reads as TGTGCCAGCAGTTTGAGACAGGGTCCTGAAGCTTTCTTT. Its protein product is CASSLRQGPEAFF.

The chain joins TRBV5-5 to TRBJ2-6; 11 bases align to TRBD1. Losses at the gene ends were 2 bases for V and 2 bases for J; bases not matched to a gene: 3. Germline loops: CDR1 SGHKS, CDR2 YYEKEE (reference sequence). The CDR3 consists of 17 residues. CDR3 coding DNA: TGTGCCAGCAGCTTTTGGACAGGGGGCGCTGGGGCCAACGTCCTGACTTTC. Translation: CASSFWTGGAGANVLTF. Full variable domain (rest looked up from reference TRBV5-5 and TRBJ2-6): DAGVTQSPTHLIKTRGQQVTLRCSPISGHKSVSWYQQVLGQGPQFIFQYYEKEERGRGNFPDRFSARQFPNYSSELNVNALLLGDSALYLCASSFWTGGAGANVLTFGAGSRLTVL.

V gene TRBV5-4 combines with J gene TRBJ1-1; 8 bases align to TRBD1. Germline CDR1 SGHNT, CDR2 YYREEE (reference sequence). The V and J ends lost 5 bases and 5 bases, in that order; junction bases with no gene match: 8. This CDR3 has 14 residues. Written as DNA, the CDR3 is TGTGCCAGCAGTTCTCCAGGGGGCTTTACTGAAGCTTTCTTT. It is translated as CASSSPGGFTEAFF. The full variable domain, with the rest looked up from reference TRBV5-4 and TRBJ1-1, is ETGVTQSPTHLIKTRGQQVTLRCSSQSGHNTVSWYQQALGQGPQFIFQYYREEENGRGNFPPRFSGLQFPNYSSELNVNALELDDSALYLCASSSPGGFTEAFFGQGTRLTVV.

This clone has a handful of counts. This chain uses TRBV19 with TRBJ2-7; a possible D gene is TRBD1 (5 bases). The V end was cut by 5 bases, the J end by 0 bases, with 11 bases between. The CDR3 runs 14 residues. From germline, CDR1 is LNHDA and CDR2 SQIVND (reference sequence). The CDR3 spells CASSYKGVSYEQYF. The DNA for the CDR3 is TGTGCCAGTAGTTACAAAGGGGTCTCCTACGAGCAGTACTTC.

The count of this clone is one. This sequence joins TRBV19 and TRBJ2-7, with 9 bases that match TRBD1. This CDR3 contains 13 residues. Trimming at V came to 6 bases and at J to 5 bases, leaving 5 bases not matched to a gene. Germline CDR1 and CDR2: LNHDA and SQIVND (reference sequence). The CDR3 loop reads CASRRTGVNEQYF. The DNA for the CDR3 is TGTGCCAGTAGGAGGACAGGGGTGAACGAGCAGTACTTC.

V and J are TRBV11-2 and TRBJ2-3; D is unclear. CDR3 size: 15 residues. The germline V gene encodes CDR1 SGHAT and CDR2 FQNNGV. V was cut by 1 base and J by 2 bases, with 10 bases left in between. CDR3 nucleotide sequence: TGTGCCAGCAGCTTAGGGGCGCCAGACACAGATACGCAGTATTTT. Amino acid sequence: CASSLGAPDTDTQYF.

The chain employs TRBV18 and TRBJ2-7, with D hard to call. CDR3 size: 14 residues. V lost 3 bases to trimming and J lost 4 bases, with 13 bases between them. Germline V CDR1 and CDR2: KGHSH, LQKENI. CDR3 sequence (DNA): TGTGCCAGCTCACCCCAGAGGACGGATTACGAGCAGTACTTC. Translation gives CASSPQRTDYEQYF.

This clone was observed once. J is TRBJ1-1 and V is TRBV19; D may be TRBD1 (6 bases). CDR1 LNHDA and CDR2 SQIVND come from the germline V gene (reference sequence). The CDR3 is 15 amino acids. The V end lost 0 bases, the J end lost 11 bases, and 19 bases lay between the germline ends. This chain's CDR3 is CASSIDLGHGVGAFF. CDR3 nucleotide sequence: TGTGCCAGTAGTATAGATCTGGGACACGGGGTAGGCGCTTTCTTT.

The chain recombines TRBV5-5 with TRBJ2-1; the D is unclear. V was pared by 0 bases and J by 4 bases, with 5 bases between. This CDR3 spans 13 amino acids. Germline V gene lookup returns CDR1 SGHKS and CDR2 YYEKEE (reference sequence). The CDR3 spells CASSLGTYNEQFF. In DNA form, the CDR3 reads TGTGCCAGCAGCTTGGGCACTTACAATGAGCAGTTCTTC.

The J gene is TRBJ2-7, the V gene TRBV25-1; the D is unclear. Germline CDR1 reads MGHDK; CDR2 reads SYGVNS. V dropped 2 bases and J dropped 9 bases, with 14 bases sitting between them. The length of the CDR3 is 13 residues. As DNA, the CDR3 is TGTGCCAGCAGTGAAAGCGTAGGGTTACTGCAGTACTTC. Translated: CASSESVGLLQYF.

This clone was found a few times. The chain recombines TRBV2 with TRBJ2-7; TRBD1 matches at 9 bases. The germline V gene encodes CDR1 SNHLY and CDR2 FYNNEI. CDR3 length equals 12 residues. After removal of 8 bases from V and 4 bases from J, the junction contained 3 bases not matched to a gene. The CDR3 DNA reads as TGTGCCAGCGGACAGGGGAGATACGAGCAGTACTTC. Amino acids: CASGQGRYEQYF.

The chain uses TRBV15 and TRBJ2-1; no reliable D call. The ends were cut back, 5 bases at V and 7 bases at J, with 15 bases in the middle. Germline values: CDR1 LNHNV, CDR2 YYDKDF (reference sequence). The CDR3 spans 14 residues. The CDR3 DNA follows: TGTGCCACCAGCCGGGCTGGGGTCCAGAATGAGCAGTTCTTC. Translated, it gives CATSRAGVQNEQFF.

The genes are TRBV11-3 and TRBJ2-7, with D perhaps TRBD2 (6 bases). Deletions cut 1 base from V and 6 bases from J, with 16 bases between. From germline, CDR1 is SGHNT and CDR2 YENEEA. The CDR3 spans 15 residues. The DNA of the CDR3 is TGTGCCAGCAGCTTAGTAGCCAGGAGGGCGGGCGAGCAGTACTTC. Amino acid sequence: CASSLVARRAGEQYF.

The CDR3 spells CSASGPRRELAKNIQYF. DNA for the CDR3: TGCAGTGCTAGTGGCCCGAGGAGGGAGCTAGCCAAAAACATTCAGTACTTC. The rearrangement joins TRBV20-1 to TRBJ2-4, with D perhaps matching TRBD2 (6 bases). V was cut by 3 bases and J by 0 bases, with 18 bases left in between. Germline CDR1 DFQATT, CDR2 SNEGSKA (reference sequence). The CDR3 is made up of 17 amino acids.

The V gene is TRBV6-5, the J gene TRBJ2-7; 8 bases map to TRBD1. The CDR3 extends over 15 amino acids. CDR1 is MNHEY, CDR2 SVGAGI, per germline. Trimming took 2 bases from V and 4 from J; bases not matched to a gene: 7. The CDR3 here is CASSYPTGAFYEQYF. The CDR3 DNA follows: TGTGCCAGCAGTTACCCGACAGGGGCGTTTTACGAGCAGTACTTC.

V usage is TRBV5-1 and J usage is TRBJ2-3; tentatively, D is TRBD1 (5 bases). Looked up from germline, CDR1 is SGHRS and CDR2 is YFSETQ. CDR3 length equals 14 residues. V was clipped by 4 bases and J by 1 base, with 10 bases between them. CDR3: CASSRLRGTDTQYF. CDR3 nucleotides: TGCGCCAGCAGCCGACTCAGGGGCACAGATACGCAGTATTTT.

This chain joins TRBV5-1 and TRBJ1-2; 10 bases match TRBD1. Germline V CDR1 and CDR2: SGHRS, YFSETQ. Losses at the gene ends were 3 bases for V and 6 bases for J; bases not matched to a gene: 8. The CDR3 runs 15 residues. CDR3 residues: CASSSTGTGENGYTF. The CDR3 nucleotides are TGCGCCAGCAGCTCAACCGGGACAGGGGAAAATGGCTACACCTTC.

The V and J genes are TRBV6-1 and TRBJ2-5; D perhaps matches TRBD1 (6 bases). CDR3 length: 15 residues. The V gene's germline CDR1 is MNHNS and CDR2 SASEGT. The V and J ends lost 0 bases and 5 bases respectively, with 13 bases between them. The CDR3: CASSEAAQGMETQYF. The CDR3 nucleotides are TGTGCCAGCAGTGAAGCAGCCCAGGGGATGGAGACCCAGTACTTC.

The rearrangement uses TRBV6-2 or TRBV6-3 and TRBJ2-2, with 11 nucleotides matching TRBD2. V lost 6 bases and J lost 4; bases outside the gene matches: 16. This CDR3 spans 19 amino acids. Germline lookup yields CDR1 MNHEY and CDR2 SVGEGT. CDR3: CASSWVSGRASVSTGELFF. The CDR3 DNA reads TGTGCCAGCAGCTGGGTTAGCGGGAGGGCCAGTGTGAGCACCGGGGAGCTGTTTTTT.

This clone came up a few times. The rearrangement uses TRBV9 and TRBJ1-1; perhaps TRBD1 as D (5 bases). This CDR3 is 14 amino acids long. Per the germline V gene, CDR1 is SGDLS and CDR2 is YYNGEE. The ends were cut back, 2 bases at V and 5 bases at J, with 13 bases in the middle. In DNA, the CDR3 is TGTGCCAGCAGCGTCGGCGTGGGGGTAACTGAAGCTTTCTTT. Protein product: CASSVGVGVTEAFF.

The gene calls are TRBV10-1 and TRBJ2-5, with D tentatively TRBD1 (5 bases). Between the trimmed V and J ends, which lost 4 bases and 4 bases, there was a span of 13 bases. From germline, CDR1 is WNHNN and CDR2 SYGVQD (reference sequence). The CDR3 loop spans 14 amino acids. CDR3 sequence: CASSASWGRETQYF. The CDR3 nucleotides read TGCGCCAGCAGTGCCTCGTGGGGCCGAGAGACCCAGTACTTC.